A single sample is the source of the 29 T cell receptor beta chains below, sequenced in a study of patients and donors after allogeneic stem cell transplantation (dated by TCRdb to 2018 to 2021). Libraries came from RT-PCR. Sequencing was carried out with a NextSeq 550. TCRdb trimmed the raw reads at Q25, called clones with MiXCR and kept productive beta chains. Under each unique CDR3 protein, matching rows form one entry showing the most common genes and DNA. The sample profile shows some 160,000 distinct CDR3 sequences; more than 20% of them were found once. The ten largest clones take up 26% of the sample. Source material: blood, either unsorted or a sorted T cell fraction (not recorded which). The source of these receptors is a human donor who was either an allogeneic HSCT recipient or a stem cell or donor lymphocyte infusion donor (not recorded which). It is not recorded whose cells these are; they may come from a transplant donor.

Many counts were recorded for this clonotype. The chain is built from TRBV7-2 and TRBJ1-5; the D is unclear. V lost 6 bases and J lost 1, with 13 bases in between. The CDR3 sequence is 15 residues long. In germline, CDR1 is SGHTA, CDR2 FQGNSA. For the CDR3, the DNA is TGTGCCAGCAGTCTTTCGGGTGGGAGCAATCAGCCCCAGCATTTT. Encoded protein: CASSLSGGSNQPQHF.

The V gene is TRBV12-3 or TRBV12-4, the J gene TRBJ2-1, with 11 nucleotides matching TRBD1. Trimming at V came to 4 bases and at J to 4 bases, leaving 3 bases not matched to a gene. This CDR3 is 15 amino acids long. CDR3 protein: CASSSGQGDYNEQFF. CDR3 in DNA: TGTGCCAGCAGTTCGGGACAGGGGGATTACAATGAGCAGTTCTTC.

In this sample, this clonotype turned up a few times. This chain connects TRBV7-3 to TRBJ1-2, with a possible D match to TRBD1 (6 bases). From germline, CDR1 is SGHTA and CDR2 FQGTGA. Trimming cost V 5 bases and J 2 bases, with 15 bases left between them. The CDR3 contains 15 residues. DNA of the CDR3: TGTGCCAGCAGCCCCACCCGGGGGCCAAACTATGGCTACACCTTC. Translating gives CASSPTRGPNYGYTF.

The V call is TRBV5-6, the J call TRBJ2-3; D gene unclear. The germline V and J ends were trimmed by 3 bases and 0 bases, with 5 bases remaining between them. CDR3 length: 13 residues. Germline loops: CDR1 SGHDT, CDR2 YYEEEE. The CDR3 loop reads CASSSISTDTQYF. CDR3 DNA sequence: TGTGCCAGCAGCTCGATTAGCACAGATACGCAGTATTTT.

The gene calls are TRBV9 and TRBJ2-2; no firm D call. The V end lost 0 bases, the J end lost 5 bases, and 2 bases lay between the germline ends. This CDR3 is built from 12 residues. Germline V gives CDR1 SGDLS, CDR2 YYNGEE. The CDR3 here is CASSVGTGELFF. The CDR3 DNA sequence: TGTGCCAGCAGCGTAGGGACCGGGGAGCTGTTTTTT.

This chain uses TRBV15 with TRBJ1-2; D perhaps matches TRBD1 (6 bases). This CDR3 has 15 residues. CDR1 LNHNV and CDR2 YYDKDF come from the germline V gene (reference sequence). Trimming left V 2 bases short and J 4 bases short, with 14 bases between. The CDR3 nucleotides are TGTGCCACCAGCAGACCCGGGGGCAGCACCTATGGCTACACCTTC. Its translation: CATSRPGGSTYGYTF.

The chain employs TRBV20-1 and TRBJ2-1, with D unresolved. From germline, CDR1 is DFQATT and CDR2 SNEGSKA (reference sequence). This CDR3 has 14 amino acids. Trimming took 2 bases from V and 12 from J, leaving 20 bases between them. As DNA, the CDR3 is TGCAGTGCTAGACCTCCCCGTGGAGATTTAGGGCAGTTCTTC. Its translation is CSARPPRGDLGQFF.

A few counts support this clonotype. The chain couples TRBV6-1 to TRBJ1-1; no clear D gene. Deletions cut 8 bases from V and 4 bases from J, with 8 bases between. Germline loops: CDR1 MNHNS, CDR2 SASEGT. The CDR3 sequence is 11 residues long. The CDR3 region is CASHWGTEAFF. The CDR3 nucleotides are TGTGCCAGCCATTGGGGCACTGAAGCTTTCTTT.

This clonotype has only a few counts. This sequence joins TRBV12-3 or TRBV12-4 and TRBJ1-3; 7 bases match TRBD1. V lost 6 bases, J lost 4 bases, and 9 bases stayed unmatched. The CDR3 loop spans 15 amino acids. The CDR3 sequence: CASSMVTGKGNTIYF. The CDR3 bases are TGTGCCAGCAGCATGGTGACAGGGAAAGGAAACACCATATATTTT.

The gene calls are TRBV6-5 and TRBJ1-4; D remains unclear. The CDR3 runs to 15 residues. Germline assignment: CDR1 MNHEY and CDR2 SVGAGI. V dropped 0 bases and J dropped 8 bases, with 13 bases sitting between them. The CDR3 DNA follows: TGTGCCAGCAGTTACTCGGGGAGGGATGAGGAAAAACTGTTTTTT. Encoded protein: CASSYSGRDEEKLFF.

The rearrangement joins TRBV5-1 to TRBJ1-5; D gene uncertain. Germline V gene sequence: CDR1 SGHRS, CDR2 YFSETQ. V lost 4 bases, J lost 2 bases, and 22 bases lay in between. This CDR3 is built from 18 residues. The CDR3 sequence is CASSPFSPRTGGNQPQHF. As DNA, the CDR3 is TGCGCCAGCAGCCCCTTTTCCCCTCGGACCGGGGGCAATCAGCCCCAGCATTTT. Full variable domain (rest looked up from reference TRBV5-1 and TRBJ1-5): KAGVTQTPRYLIKTRGQQVTLSCSPISGHRSVSWYQQTPGQGLQFLFEYFSETQRNKGNFPGRFSGRQFSNSRSEMNVSTLELGDSALYLCASSPFSPRTGGNQPQHFGDGTRLSIL.

This clonotype was found a few times. The rearrangement joins TRBV6-4 to TRBJ1-2, with TRBD1 matching over 7 bases. Germline CDR1 is MRHNA and CDR2 is SNTAGT. CDR3 length: 15 amino acids. The V segment lost 3 bases and the J segment 8 bases; nucleotides outside the gene matches: 12. The CDR3 protein is CASSDSYRGPGGYTF. For the CDR3, the DNA is TGTGCCAGCAGTGATTCCTACAGGGGTCCGGGGGGCTACACCTTC.

This clonotype has more than one count but fewer than ten. The chain couples TRBV5-8 to TRBJ2-4; a possible D gene is TRBD2 (5 bases). The CDR3 has 17 residues. Per the germline V gene, CDR1 is SGHTS and CDR2 is YDEGEE. Trimming left V 4 bases short and J 0 bases short, with 17 bases between. CDR3 bases: TGTGCCAGCAGCCGCCGGGAATGGGTAATAGCCAAAAACATTCAGTACTTC. Translating gives CASSRREWVIAKNIQYF.

This chain joins TRBV24-1 and TRBJ2-1; D is perhaps TRBD1 (6 bases). The V and J ends lost 4 bases and 5 bases respectively, with 20 bases between them. This CDR3 has 17 amino acids. Germline CDR1 and CDR2: KGHDR and SFDVKD. The CDR3 reads CATSETPGQGRNNEQFF. The CDR3 DNA is TGTGCCACCAGTGAGACCCCTGGGCAGGGGCGAAACAATGAGCAGTTCTTC.

The J gene is TRBJ2-4, the V gene TRBV7-2, with a weak D call TRBD1 (6 bases). V was pared by 5 bases and J by 0 bases, with 14 bases between. This CDR3 contains 16 residues. Per germline, CDR1 SGHTA and CDR2 FQGNSA. Here the CDR3 DNA reads TGTGCCAGCAGCGAACGGGACATACTAGCCAAAAACATTCAGTACTTC. It codes for CASSERDILAKNIQYF.

In this sample, this clonotype turned up a few times. CDR3 DNA: TGCGCCAGCAGCCCCGGACAGGAGTCCTACGAGCAGTACTTC. This gives the protein CASSPGQESYEQYF. The rearrangement links TRBV5-1 to TRBJ2-7, with 7 bases that match TRBD1. V lost 4 bases, J lost 1 base, and 5 bases stayed unmatched. From germline, CDR1 is SGHRS and CDR2 YFSETQ. The CDR3 length is 14 residues.

This sequence joins TRBV5-1 and TRBJ2-7; D is perhaps TRBD1 (6 bases). Germline loops: CDR1 SGHRS, CDR2 YFSETQ. The CDR3 spans 15 residues. Between the trimmed V and J ends, which lost 3 bases and 5 bases, there was a span of 18 bases. In DNA, the CDR3 is TGCGCCAGCAGCTCGGTACAGGGCCCCATTCACGAGCAGTACTTC. Encoded protein: CASSSVQGPIHEQYF.

This clonotype has only a few counts. The V gene is TRBV25-1, the J gene TRBJ1-1, with 8 bases that match TRBD1. The trim removed 2 bases at V and 1 base at J, leaving 3 bases unmatched. The CDR3 is made up of 15 amino acids. Germline V gene lookup returns CDR1 MGHDK and CDR2 SYGVNS. The CDR3 bases are TGTGCCAGCAGTGAACCCGGGACAGGGAACACTGAAGCTTTCTTT. Protein: CASSEPGTGNTEAFF. The entire variable domain, with the rest obtained from reference TRBV25-1 and TRBJ1-1, is as follows: EADIYQTPRYLVIGTGKKITLECSQTMGHDKMYWYQQDPGMELHLIHYSYGVNSTEKGDLSSESTVSRIRTEHFPLTLESARPSHTSQYLCASSEPGTGNTEAFFGQGTRLTVV.

This clonotype was detected a few times. V usage is TRBV29-1 and J usage is TRBJ2-3, with D perhaps matching TRBD1 (6 bases). CDR3 length: 13 residues. Germline CDR1 reads SQVTM; CDR2 reads ANQGSEA. Trimming left V 4 bases short and J 4 bases short, with 12 bases between. CDR3 in DNA: TGCAGCGTTGGTCGACAGGAGGCAGATACGCAGTATTTT. Translating gives CSVGRQEADTQYF.

This clonotype was seen a few times. This chain connects TRBV6-5 to TRBJ1-4, with 8 bases identical to TRBD1. The CDR3 is made up of 15 amino acids. Per germline, CDR1 MNHEY and CDR2 SVGAGI. The ends lost 2 bases at V and 7 bases at J; junction bases unmatched: 6. CDR3 in DNA: TGTGCCAGCAGTTACCTTGGACAGGGTCTTGAAAAACTGTTTTTT. It yields the protein CASSYLGQGLEKLFF.

This clonotype appeared many times. The V gene is TRBV10-3, the J gene TRBJ1-1; D remains unclear. The V and J ends lost 0 bases and 1 base respectively, with 6 bases between them. Per germline, CDR1 ENHRY and CDR2 SYGVKD. CDR3 length: 14 residues. CDR3 DNA: TGTGCCATCAGTGAGTCTCGGGGGAACACTGAAGCTTTCTTT. It is translated as CAISESRGNTEAFF.

V usage is TRBV7-9 and J usage is TRBJ1-1; D ambiguous. Trimming took off 7 bases at V and 5 bases at J, with 14 bases between the two ends. The germline CDR1 and CDR2 sequences are SEHNR and FQNEAQ (reference sequence). The CDR3 is 13 residues long. The CDR3 DNA is TGTGCCAGCACCCAAGTAGGAATTACTGAAGCTTTCTTT. This translates into CASTQVGITEAFF.

V usage is TRBV18 and J usage is TRBJ1-4, with TRBD1 as a possible D gene (5 bases). The CDR3 is made up of 15 amino acids. Germline CDR1 reads KGHSH; CDR2 reads LQKENI. V shed 8 bases and J shed 7 bases, with 20 bases lying between them. CDR3 nucleotide sequence: TGTGCCAGCCGAGAGAATGACAGCCCCCGTGAAAAACTGTTTTTT. Amino acid sequence: CASRENDSPREKLFF.

The chain couples TRBV20-1 to TRBJ2-7; D may be TRBD1 (8 bases). The V and J ends lost 6 bases and 4 bases respectively, with 25 bases between them. Germline CDR1 and CDR2: DFQATT and SNEGSKA (reference sequence). The CDR3 totals 16 residues. CDR3 residues: CSASGGRGDSGYEQYF. CDR3 DNA: TGCAGTGCCTCAGGGGGCAGGGGAGATAGCGGGTACGAGCAGTACTTC.

This clonotype was found a few times. The rearrangement uses TRBV18 and TRBJ2-5, with 7 bases aligning to TRBD2. This CDR3 has 13 amino acids. The ends lost 3 bases at V and 5 bases at J; junction bases unmatched: 3. Germline V gene sequence: CDR1 KGHSH, CDR2 LQKENI. The CDR3 bases are TGTGCCAGCTCACCGGGAGGGATGGAGACCCAGTACTTC. It encodes CASSPGGMETQYF.

The V gene is TRBV12-3 or TRBV12-4, the J gene TRBJ2-1; TRBD2 agrees at 10 bases. The CDR3 totals 15 residues. Unmatched junction bases numbered 4, after V lost 1 base and J lost 7 bases. The CDR3 sequence: CASSLVSGGANEQFF. The CDR3 nucleotides are TGTGCCAGCAGTTTAGTGAGCGGGGGGGCAAATGAGCAGTTCTTC.

The V and J genes are TRBV5-1 and TRBJ1-1; the match to TRBD1 covers 9 bases. The germline gives CDR1 SGHRS, CDR2 YFSETQ. J gave up 3 bases and V 4 bases, and 13 bases lay outside the gene matches. This CDR3 contains 17 residues. The CDR3 here is CASSLRTGVMSDTEAFF. CDR3 sequence (DNA): TGCGCCAGCAGCCTCCGGACAGGGGTAATGTCGGACACTGAAGCTTTCTTT.

This clonotype was found many times. The chain couples TRBV10-3 to TRBJ2-1; D could derive from TRBD1 or TRBD2 (5 bases each). Trimming pared 6 bases from V and 5 bases from J, leaving 17 bases between. The CDR3 is 15 residues long. Germline V gives CDR1 ENHRY, CDR2 SYGVKD. CDR3 region: CAISPLGRLNNEQFF. DNA of the CDR3: TGTGCCATCAGCCCCCTGGGACGGCTGAACAATGAGCAGTTCTTC.

The chain links TRBV12-3 or TRBV12-4 to TRBJ2-2; perhaps TRBD2 as D (5 bases). The CDR3 has 14 amino acids. Trimming removed 7 bases from V and 6 bases from J, with 15 bases in between. DNA of the CDR3: TGTGCCAGCACCCTATGGACTTCGCCCGGGGAGCTGTTTTTT. Translated: CASTLWTSPGELFF.